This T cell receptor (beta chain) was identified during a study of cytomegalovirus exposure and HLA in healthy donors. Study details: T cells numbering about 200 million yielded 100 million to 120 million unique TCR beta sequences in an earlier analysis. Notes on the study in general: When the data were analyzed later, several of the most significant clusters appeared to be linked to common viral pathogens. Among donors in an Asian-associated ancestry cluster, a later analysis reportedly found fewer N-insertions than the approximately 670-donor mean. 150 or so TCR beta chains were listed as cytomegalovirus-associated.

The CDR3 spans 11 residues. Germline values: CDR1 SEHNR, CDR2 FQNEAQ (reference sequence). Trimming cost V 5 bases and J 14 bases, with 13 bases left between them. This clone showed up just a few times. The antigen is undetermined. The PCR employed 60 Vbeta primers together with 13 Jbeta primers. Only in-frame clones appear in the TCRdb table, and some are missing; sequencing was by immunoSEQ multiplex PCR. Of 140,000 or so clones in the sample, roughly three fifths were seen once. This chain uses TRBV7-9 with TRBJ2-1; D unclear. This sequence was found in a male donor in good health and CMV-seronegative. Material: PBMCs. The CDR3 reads CASSPDLIEFF. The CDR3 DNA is TGTGCCAGCAGCCCTGACTTGATCGAGTTCTTC.